The 10 T cell receptor beta chains listed next were all sequenced from one sample in a study of T cells after yellow fever vaccination. In TCRdb, the 5' RACE reads were re-called with MiXCR into one record per CDR3 protein. Found here are roughly 400,000 distinct CDR3 sequences, around 20% of them singletons; the top ten hold about 18%. The sample was PBMCs, taken before the yellow fever booster vaccination. These receptors originate from a man aged 18 to 29 who received the YFV17D yellow fever vaccine.

A few counts support this clonotype. The V and J genes are TRBV18 and TRBJ2-2; 9 nucleotides agree with TRBD1. The CDR3 covers 17 residues. Germline CDR1 is KGHSH and CDR2 is LQKENI. V lost 1 base to trimming and J lost 6 bases; unmatched junction nucleotides: 9. CDR3 nucleotides: TGTGCCAGCTCACCACAGGGACAGGGCTTAACCGCCGGGGAGCTGTTTTTT. This translates into CASSPQGQGLTAGELFF. Complete variable domain (other parts from reference TRBV18 and TRBJ2-2): NAGVMQNPRHLVRRRGQEARLRCSPMKGHSHVYWYRQLPEEGLKFMVYLQKENIIDESGMPKERFSAEFPKEGPSILRIQQVVRGDSAAYFCASSPQGQGLTAGELFFGEGSRLTVL.

This clonotype has only a few counts. This chain links TRBV20-1 with TRBJ2-7; 9 bases fit TRBD1. Unmatched junction bases numbered 10, after V lost 3 bases and J lost 7 bases. Looked up from germline, CDR1 is DFQATT and CDR2 is SNEGSKA (reference sequence). The CDR3 is made up of 14 amino acids. CDR3 sequence reads: CSASQPRTGEEQYF. In nucleotides, the CDR3 is TGCAGTGCTAGCCAGCCTAGGACAGGGGAGGAGCAGTACTTC.

This clonotype has just a few counts. The chain has TRBV24-1 and TRBJ2-5; D ambiguous. The CDR3 loop spans 14 amino acids. The V end lost 2 bases, the J end lost 7 bases, and 13 bases lay between the germline ends. CDR1 and CDR2 (germline): KGHDR, SFDVKD. CDR3 amino acids: CATSDSTVWGTQYF. The CDR3 nucleotides read TGTGCCACCAGTGATTCGACGGTATGGGGGACCCAGTACTTC.

This clonotype was observed a few times. CDR3 region: CASSLGFYSSTDTQYF. Here the CDR3 DNA reads TGTGCCAGCAGCTTGGGCTTCTATTCTAGCACAGATACGCAGTATTTT. The V and J genes are TRBV7-3 and TRBJ2-3; the D is unclear. Trimming cost V 3 bases and J 0 bases, with 13 bases left between them. Germline assignment: CDR1 SGHTA and CDR2 FQGTGA. This CDR3 is built from 16 residues.

This clonotype was counted ten times or more. The CDR3 protein is CASSPAPFSYEQYF. As DNA, the CDR3 is TGTGCCAGCAGTCCAGCTCCCTTCTCCTACGAGCAGTACTTC. The J gene is TRBJ2-7, the V gene TRBV6-4; D ambiguous. The V end lost 5 bases, the J end lost 0 bases, and 11 bases lay between the germline ends. Germline CDR1 is MRHNA and CDR2 is SNTAGT. The CDR3 loop spans 14 amino acids.

This clonotype was counted only a few times. This chain uses TRBV5-1 with TRBJ2-5; D may be TRBD2 (5 bases). The CDR3 contains 14 residues. V lost 2 bases to trimming and J lost 4 bases, with 12 bases between them. Germline loops: CDR1 SGHRS, CDR2 YFSETQ. The CDR3 DNA sequence: TGCGCCAGCAGCTTTATGGGCGGGCGAGAGACCCAGTACTTC. Amino acid sequence: CASSFMGGRETQYF.

This clonotype was seen many times. This chain uses TRBV5-1 with TRBJ2-7; D ambiguous. Germline-derived CDR1 and CDR2 are SGHRS and YFSETQ. Trimming stripped 0 bases from V and 4 bases from J, with 2 bases between. This CDR3 has 11 residues. CDR3 sequence (DNA): TGCGCCAGCAGCTTGGAGTACGAGCAGTACTTC. It translates to CASSLEYEQYF.

This clonotype was observed a few times. The V and J genes are TRBV4-3 and TRBJ1-2; weak D call: TRBD1 (5 bases). Germline CDR1 LGHNA, CDR2 YSLEER. This CDR3 contains 15 residues. V lost 0 bases, J lost 7 bases, and 15 bases lay in between. Here the CDR3 reads CASSQDGDGAGGYTF. For the CDR3, the DNA is TGCGCCAGCAGCCAAGATGGGGACGGAGCGGGTGGCTACACCTTC.

In its sample, this clonotype was seen a few times. The gene calls are TRBV5-1 and TRBJ2-2; the match to TRBD2 covers 14 bases. Germline values: CDR1 SGHRS, CDR2 YFSETQ. Unmatched junction bases numbered 4, after V lost 0 bases and J lost 6 bases. The CDR3 contains 17 residues. The CDR3 DNA sequence: TGCGCCAGCAGCTTGGCCGGACTAGCGGGGGGTCCCGGGGAGCTGTTTTTT. Residues: CASSLAGLAGGPGELFF. Together with reference TRBV5-1 and TRBJ2-2, the CDR3 gives the full variable domain: KAGVTQTPRYLIKTRGQQVTLSCSPISGHRSVSWYQQTPGQGLQFLFEYFSETQRNKGNFPGRFSGRQFSNSRSEMNVSTLELGDSALYLCASSLAGLAGGPGELFFGEGSRLTVL.

This clonotype was counted a few times. V and J are TRBV5-1 and TRBJ2-3; 9 bases match TRBD2. The CDR3 covers 16 residues. The germline V gene encodes CDR1 SGHRS and CDR2 YFSETQ. Unmatched junction bases numbered 8, after V lost 1 base and J lost 5 bases. CDR3 sequence: CASSLRGGGGRDTQYF. CDR3 bases: TGCGCCAGCAGCTTGCGCGGCGGGGGGGGCCGAGATACGCAGTATTTT.